Listed here is a single T cell receptor delta chain. In this sample, this clone turned up a few times. Which antigen it targets is not known. No base quality information exists; no much larger clone differs at one position. Other DNA sequences from this sample encode an identical CDR3 as well. Preparation of the library involved RT-PCR. TCRdb shows the sequencer as Illumina MiSeq. TCRdb reanalyzed the public reads with the CATT caller, and identical DNA sequences were merged afterwards. The sample has some 1,400 delta-chain clones on record, about 9.4% of them singletons. Around three fifths of the sample goes to the ten largest clones. Trimming costs V 0 bases and J 0 bases, and their ends lie 16 bases apart. Reading from cysteine to phenylalanine, the CDR3 counts 17 amino acids. Kept here is only the CDR3 DNA, which spans 51 bases and is read in frame from base 1. Looking up the germline V gene yields CDR1 GEAIGNYY and CDR2 EKD.

The sample originates from a study of gamma-delta T cells after stem cell transplantation (dated by TCRdb to about 2016). This TCR was sampled from a human donor. It is not recorded whose cells these are; they may come from a transplant donor. The chain joins TRDV2 to TRDJ1; no D gene can be assigned with confidence. Sequenced input: gamma-delta T cells. The DNA sequence reads TGTGCCTGTGACACCCTCGCCGGGGCCACCTACACCGATAAACTCATCTTT. Protein translation: CACDTLAGATYTDKLIF.